Presented here are 5 T cell receptor beta chains from one specimen sequenced in a study of blood T cell repertoires in COVID-19. TCRdb's table, derived via immunoSEQ multiplex PCR, lists solely in-frame clones and lacks some. This table holds 95,000 to 150,000 clones, more than 75% found once. The specimen was peripheral blood. Source of these receptors: a human donor in a cohort sampled during active COVID-19.

The V and J genes are TRBV5-4 and TRBJ2-3, with TRBD2 matching over 14 bases. The CDR3 totals 17 residues. Germline CDR1 and CDR2: SGHNT and YYREEE (reference sequence). Trimming took 3 bases from V and 2 from J; bases not matched to a gene: 5. Here the CDR3 DNA reads TGTGCCAGCAGCTCGGGACTAGCGGGAGTTATCACAGATACGCAGTATTTT. This translates into CASSSGLAGVITDTQYF.

The chain employs TRBV7-2 and TRBJ2-3, with D possibly being TRBD2 (6 bases). CDR3 size: 14 residues. Between the trimmed V and J ends, which lost 0 bases and 4 bases, there was a span of 8 bases. Germline V gives CDR1 SGHTA, CDR2 FQGNSA. The CDR3 sequence: CASSLAGGADTQYF. CDR3 DNA sequence: TGTGCCAGCAGCTTAGCAGGAGGGGCAGATACGCAGTATTTT.

The genes are TRBV9 and TRBJ2-2; TRBD1 aligns across 10 bases. Trimming at V came to 2 bases and at J to 11 bases, leaving 3 bases not matched to a gene. Germline V lookup: CDR1 SGDLS, CDR2 YYNGEE. There are 13 residues in the CDR3. This chain's CDR3 is CASSVRDRGELFF. The CDR3 DNA sequence: TGTGCCAGCAGCGTCCGGGACAGGGGAGAGCTGTTTTTT.

The chain couples TRBV6-2 or TRBV6-3 to TRBJ2-4, with TRBD2 matching over 8 bases. Trimming at V came to 3 bases and at J to 6 bases, leaving 7 bases not matched to a gene. Per germline, CDR1 MNHEY and CDR2 SVGEGT. The CDR3 consists of 15 residues. CDR3 amino acids: CASSYPGLAGNIQYF. The CDR3 DNA is TGTGCCAGCAGTTATCCAGGACTAGCCGGAAACATTCAGTACTTC.

V gene TRBV10-2 combines with J gene TRBJ2-6; TRBD1 aligns across 7 bases. The CDR3 contains 14 residues. Unmatched junction bases numbered 1, after V lost 6 bases and J lost 2 bases. Germline V gene lookup returns CDR1 WSHSY and CDR2 SAAADI. CDR3 DNA sequence: TGCGCCAGCAGGACAGGGACTGGGGCCAACGTCCTGACTTTC. Residues: CASRTGTGANVLTF.